The 7 T cell receptor beta chains below all came from one sample that was sequenced in a study of breast tumors, draining lymph nodes, adjacent tissues. Each CDR3 protein gets one entry after TCRdb re-called the multiplex PCR reads with MiXCR. The data hold about 32,000 distinct CDR3 sequences, with 35% to 45% observed a single time. Sample: breast tumor tissue. The receptors come from a female donor with breast cancer. Some clones in this sample may be carry-over from other donors' samples.

This clonotype was detected ten times or more. V and J are TRBV20-1 and TRBJ2-3; tentative D call: TRBD2 (6 bases). Germline lookup yields CDR1 DFQATT and CDR2 SNEGSKA (reference sequence). The CDR3 runs 15 residues. V dropped 5 bases and J dropped 0 bases, with 15 bases sitting between them. The CDR3 region has the DNA TGCAGTGCTCCGGCCGGCGGGAAAAGCACAGATACGCAGTATTTT. It codes for CSAPAGGKSTDTQYF.

This clonotype was detected many times. The chain links TRBV2 to TRBJ1-6, with TRBD1 matching over 8 bases. Losses at the gene ends were 4 bases for V and 10 bases for J; bases not matched to a gene: 9. Per germline, CDR1 SNHLY and CDR2 FYNNEI. The CDR3 length is 15 residues. Here the CDR3 reads CASSVGAGGKSPLHF. The CDR3 DNA reads as TGTGCCAGCAGTGTTGGGGCAGGGGGCAAATCACCCCTCCACTTT. Supplemented by reference TRBV2 and TRBJ1-6, the full variable domain reads EPEVTQTPSHQVTQMGQEVILRCVPISNHLYFYWYRQILGQKVEFLVSFYNNEISEKSEIFDDQFSVERPDGSNFTLKIRSTKLEDSAMYFCASSVGAGGKSPLHFGNGTRLTVT.

This clonotype came up many times. J is TRBJ2-2 and V is TRBV19, with 12 bases that match TRBD2. The ends lost 4 bases at V and 8 bases at J; junction bases unmatched: 11. The germline CDR1 and CDR2 sequences are LNHDA and SQIVND (reference sequence). The length of the CDR3 is 17 residues. The CDR3 nucleotides are TGTGCCAGTAGTAAAGGGAGCGGACTAGCGGGAATTGGGGAGCTGTTTTTT. Protein: CASSKGSGLAGIGELFF. The complete variable domain, with remaining parts taken from reference TRBV19 and TRBJ2-2, reads DGGITQSPKYLFRKEGQNVTLSCEQNLNHDAMYWYRQDPGQGLRLIYYSQIVNDFQKGDIAEGYSVSREKKESFPLTVTSAQKNPTAFYLCASSKGSGLAGIGELFFGEGSRLTVL.

This clonotype was seen many times. The chain recombines TRBV7-2 with TRBJ2-7, with 10 positions matching TRBD2. CDR1 is SGHTA and CDR2 is FQGNSA in the germline V gene. V was clipped by 1 base and J by 4 bases; unmatched bases: 4. This CDR3 is 15 amino acids long. The CDR3 DNA reads as TGTGCCAGCAGCTTAGGGCTAGCGGGAGTATACGAGCAGTACTTC. It yields the protein CASSLGLAGVYEQYF.

Worth noting for this clonotype: Because the CDR3 is missing its conserved closing phenylalanine or tryptophan, this is likely a read error. This chain connects TRBV30 to TRBJ2-5, with 8 bases aligning to TRBD2. Germline CDR1 GTSNPN, CDR2 SVGIG (reference sequence). V dropped 0 bases and J dropped 5; count of bases not matched to a gene: 8. This CDR3 is 15 amino acids long. The chain's CDR3 is CAWSVRAGEVETQYL. The CDR3, as DNA: TGTGCCTGGAGTGTACGAGCGGGAGAGGTGGAGACCCAGTACCTC.

This clonotype appeared many times. The rearrangement joins TRBV4-3 to TRBJ2-7, with 10 bases lining up with TRBD1. Germline CDR1 LGHNA, CDR2 YSLEER. This CDR3 has 13 amino acids. With 4 bases clipped from V and 4 bases from J, the junction kept 1 base outside the gene matches. The chain's CDR3 is CASSRDRGYEQYF. In DNA, the CDR3 is TGCGCCAGCAGCCGGGACAGGGGTTACGAGCAGTACTTC.

This clonotype showed up many times. The chain combines TRBV6-5 with TRBJ1-6; D possibly corresponds to TRBD1 (6 bases). CDR1 and CDR2 (germline): MNHEY, SVGAGI. This CDR3 has 16 residues. V shed 0 bases and J shed 11 bases, with 17 bases lying between them. In nucleotides, the CDR3 is TGTGCCAGCAGTTACTCGAGGGGTCAAACAGGGACACCCCTCCACTTT. Translating gives CASSYSRGQTGTPLHF.